This T cell receptor beta chain was identified during a study of T cells in localized non-small cell lung cancer (dated by TCRdb to about 2020). About the full investigation: The study analyzed T cell repertoires of 236 early-stage NSCLC patients, comparing tumors and uninvolved tumor-adjacent lungs. The cohort consisted of 236 treatment-naive NSCLC patients whose localized lung tumors had been resected. A mean age of around 69 years was recorded for the NSCLC patients, of whom under 150 were male and 90 to 110 were female.

TCR beta CDR3 regions were sequenced from DNA using the immunoSEQ Assay. In the source study's methods: T cell density was computed as TCR beta template counts normalized to usable DNA estimated by amplifying housekeeping genes. The preseqR package was used to estimate richness by extrapolating to 400,000 templates for PBMC samples and to 120,000 templates for tissue samples. Clonality was defined by subtracting Pielou's evenness from one. Differential abundance testing on productive amino-acid clonotypes, with a minimum total count of 5 and an alpha of 0.1, was used to identify tissue-enriched TCRs. Repertoire overlap between compartments was quantified with the Jaccard Index and Morisita Overlap Index. TCR beta CDR3s were clustered by GLIPH together with public tetramer-defined viral CDR3s, and at least three viral sequences plus V-gene enrichment were required for viral motifs. The table comes from immuneACCESS by way of TCRdb, which keeps in-frame sequences with V and J called. Part of the clones is missing from these tables; in studies checked, under half for an unresolved V gene and the rest for unknown reasons. V, J and clone size reflect that table, while D and trimming were determined from the DNA. The sample has a few thousand clones on record, approximately 20% of them singletons. Approximately 21% of the sample goes to the ten largest clones.

From its cysteine to its phenylalanine, the CDR3 spans 16 amino acids. Only CDR3 DNA remains: 48 bases, in frame from the first base. CDR1 is given as SGHRS and CDR2 as YFSETQ, both from the germline V gene. Compared with germline, V lacks 4 bases and J lacks 1 base; bases without a gene match: 4. As for this clone: Its cognate antigen has yet to be identified. Base qualities are not provided; no much larger clone lies one nucleotide away.

At diagnosis, tumor, uninvolved tumor-adjacent lung and peripheral blood were collected and then preserved as a mix of FFPE and fresh-frozen material. Here is what the overall study found, with its caveats: Longer overall survival was associated with higher T cell density in blood, whereas shorter survival was associated with higher clonality in adjacent lung. Uninvolved tumor-adjacent lung showed the highest T cell clonality, higher than tumor, which suggests more focused antigenic responses in the adjacent lung. Because of the exploratory design, TCR variables were selected using unadjusted p-values without false-discovery rate correction. Because multi-region tumor sequencing was not performed, intratumor heterogeneity could not be ruled out. A median of around 57 of the top 100 tumor clones turned up in the paired uninvolved adjacent lung, and approximately 30 of those clones also ranked among the top 100 of that same adjacent lung.

The specimen comprised lung tumor tissue, sampled before any cancer treatment. This receptor was taken from a male donor aged 60 or older with stage II lung adenocarcinoma. The rearrangement joined TRBV5-1 to TRBJ2-1, with TRBD2 matching 11 junction bases. The nucleotide sequence is given as TGCGCCAGCAGCGTGACTAGCGGGGCATCCTACAATGAGCAGTTCTTC. Its coded protein is CASSVTSGASYNEQFF.